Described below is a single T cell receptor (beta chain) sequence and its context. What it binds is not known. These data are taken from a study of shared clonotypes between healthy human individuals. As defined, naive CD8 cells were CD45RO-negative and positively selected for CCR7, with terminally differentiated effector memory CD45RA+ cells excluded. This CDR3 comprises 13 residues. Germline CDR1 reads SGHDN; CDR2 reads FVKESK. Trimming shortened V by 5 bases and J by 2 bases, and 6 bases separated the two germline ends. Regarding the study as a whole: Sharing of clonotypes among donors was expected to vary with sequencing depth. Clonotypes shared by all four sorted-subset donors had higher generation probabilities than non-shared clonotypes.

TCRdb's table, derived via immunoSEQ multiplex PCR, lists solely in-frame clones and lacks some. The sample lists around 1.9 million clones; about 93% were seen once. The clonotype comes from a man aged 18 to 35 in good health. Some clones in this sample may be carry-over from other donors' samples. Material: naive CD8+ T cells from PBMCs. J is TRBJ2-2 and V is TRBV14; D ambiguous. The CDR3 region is CASSYSNTGELFF. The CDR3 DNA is TGTGCCAGCAGCTACAGCAACACCGGGGAGCTGTTTTTT.